This T cell receptor beta chain was documented in a study of blood T cell repertoires in COVID-19. Study information: Acute and convalescent COVID-19 samples came from the United States, Italy and Spain. T cells, B-cell-depleted T cells, or PBMCs provided the cDNA or gDNA that served as material.

As handled by the study authors: Amplification of reference gene primers was used by the study to estimate nucleated cell counts. The data were produced by immunoSEQ multiplex PCR, yet TCRdb's version contains in-frame clones alone and is incomplete. The D gene and trimming were derived from the DNA, and the V and J assignments and clone size from that table. The data show 30,000 or so clones, roughly 87% seen once. A Seattle source enrolled patients during active infection and followed them longitudinally. This CDR3 is built from 14 residues. Germline V gene sequence: CDR1 ENHRY, CDR2 SYGVKD. Trimming left V 2 bases short and J 8 bases short, with 15 bases between.

The chain has TRBV10-3 and TRBJ1-2; the D gene is possibly TRBD1 (5 bases). The receptor was derived from a man in his 60s with COVID-19, enrolled during active disease. Source material: peripheral blood. DNA for the CDR3: TGTGCCATCAGTGAGCCGGCAGGGAGGAAAGGCTACACCTTC. Its protein is CAISEPAGRKGYTF.